These 27 T cell receptor beta chains came from one sample sequenced in a study of patients and donors after allogeneic stem cell transplantation. From the RT-PCR reads, TCRdb called clonotypes with MiXCR, one entry per CDR3 protein. The sample has approximately 31,000 distinct CDR3 sequences, about 37% seen once. The sequenced material came from blood, either unsorted or a sorted T cell fraction (not recorded which). The source is a human donor who was either an allogeneic HSCT recipient or a stem cell or donor lymphocyte infusion donor (not recorded which). It is not recorded whose cells these are; they may come from a transplant donor.

The chain uses TRBV15 and TRBJ1-2; no definite D call. The CDR3 is made up of 15 amino acids. V was pared by 0 bases and J by 4 bases, with 12 bases between. CDR1 LNHNV and CDR2 YYDKDF come from the germline V gene (reference sequence). The CDR3 protein is CATSRDNSMGYGYTF. In DNA, the CDR3 is TGTGCCACCAGCAGAGACAACAGTATGGGCTATGGCTACACCTTC.

With regard to this clonotype: It may be a read error: a sequence one base away is much more abundant. V is TRBV7-2 and J is TRBJ1-1; D gene ambiguous. This CDR3 region has 14 residues. Germline loops: CDR1 SGHTA, CDR2 FQGNSA. The CDR3 reads CASGLDRSRTEAFF. CDR3 sequence (DNA): TGTGCCAGCGGCTTGGACCGTTCTCGGACTGAAGCTTTCTTT. Full variable domain (rest looked up from reference TRBV7-2 and TRBJ1-1): GAGVSQSPSNKVTEKGKDVELRCDPISGHTALYWYRQSLGQGLEFLIYFQGNSAPDKSGLPSDRFSAERTGGSVSTLTIQRTQQEDSAVYLCASGLDRSRTEAFFGQGTRLTVV.

V is TRBV20-1 and J is TRBJ1-6; 7 bases align to TRBD1. Germline-derived CDR1 and CDR2 are DFQATT and SNEGSKA (reference sequence). Trimming cost V 5 bases and J 6 bases; bases outside gene matches: 4. The CDR3 spans 13 residues. The CDR3 DNA reads as TGCAGTGCTCGGACAGGCCGTAATTCACCCCTCCACTTT. Protein product: CSARTGRNSPLHF.

This clonotype was counted once. The junction differs from germline at one of its ends, possibly a read error. V gene TRBV5-5 combines with J gene TRBJ2-1, with D uncertain. The CDR3 is 9 amino acids. The germline CDR1 and CDR2 sequences are SGHKS and YYEKEE (reference sequence). The CDR3 is CASSFLAPF. CDR3 in DNA: TGTGCCAGCAGCTTCCTGGCGCCCTTC.

This clonotype has more than one count but fewer than ten. J is TRBJ1-1 and V is TRBV20-1; 9 bases fit TRBD1. The CDR3 is made up of 14 amino acids. J was trimmed by 4 bases and V by 3 bases; bases with no gene match: 6. CDR1 DFQATT and CDR2 SNEGSKA come from the germline V gene (reference sequence). In DNA, the CDR3 is TGCAGTGCTAGGACCGGGACAGGGAGCACTGAAGCTTTCTTT. Its protein product is CSARTGTGSTEAFF.

The chain uses TRBV20-1 and TRBJ2-7; a possible D gene is TRBD1 (6 bases). CDR3 length: 15 amino acids. The germline V gene has CDR1 DFQATT and CDR2 SNEGSKA (reference sequence). V shed 6 bases and J shed 0 bases, with 18 bases lying between them. The CDR3 reads CSATPRGTLSYEQYF. CDR3 DNA: TGCAGTGCCACTCCTAGGGGGACACTCTCCTACGAGCAGTACTTC.

The chain's CDR3 is CASSLVGTGGKLFF. DNA of the CDR3: TGTGCCAGCAGCTTAGTGGGGACAGGGGGAAAACTGTTTTTT. The gene calls are TRBV11-2 and TRBJ1-4; 11 bases are a match to TRBD1. CDR1 SGHAT and CDR2 FQNNGV come from the germline V gene. The CDR3 runs 14 residues. Germline trimming cut 1 base from V and 10 bases from J; bases unmatched to any gene: 2.

This chain joins TRBV4-1 and TRBJ1-2; TRBD1 might be the D (6 bases). Germline V gives CDR1 MGHRA, CDR2 YSYEKL. The CDR3 has 17 residues. Trimming left V 1 base short and J 6 bases short, with 21 bases between. The CDR3: CASSQVLLRQGSDGYTF. In DNA form, the CDR3 reads TGCGCCAGCAGCCAAGTACTCCTCAGGCAGGGGTCCGATGGCTACACCTTC.

CDR3 coding DNA: TGTGCCAGCAGCTCAGACCCAGGCCCTGAAGCTTTCTTT. Protein product: CASSSDPGPEAFF. The chain carries TRBV7-3 and TRBJ1-1, with D unclear. Germline V lookup: CDR1 SGHTA, CDR2 FQGTGA. V gave up 4 bases and J gave up 6 bases, with 12 bases separating them. The CDR3 sequence is 13 residues long.

This clonotype turned up a few times. CDR3 amino acids: CASSYGTPLSGQYV. In DNA form, the CDR3 reads TGTGCCAGCAGCTACGGGACCCCGCTTTCTGGGCAGTACGTC. The chain combines TRBV5-5 with TRBJ2-7; D assignment may be TRBD1 or TRBD2 (5 bases each). The germline CDR1 and CDR2 sequences are SGHKS and YYEKEE (reference sequence). This CDR3 has 14 amino acids. V lost 3 bases, J lost 9 bases, and 19 bases lay in between.

The chain carries TRBV18 and TRBJ2-2, with D possibly being TRBD2 (6 bases). V dropped 2 bases and J dropped 5 bases, with 12 bases sitting between them. The germline V gene encodes CDR1 KGHSH and CDR2 LQKENI. CDR3 length: 15 residues. The CDR3 spells CASSPGTPPTGELFF. CDR3 in DNA: TGTGCCAGCTCACCAGGGACTCCCCCGACCGGGGAGCTGTTTTTT.

This clonotype was observed at least ten times. V is TRBV4-3 and J is TRBJ2-5; the D is unclear. The CDR3 has 16 amino acids. The germline CDR1 and CDR2 sequences are LGHNA and YSLEER. Trimming removed 4 bases from V and 3 bases from J, with 18 bases in between. This CDR3 is CASSPGSALGEETQYF. The CDR3 DNA reads as TGCGCCAGCAGCCCCGGGTCCGCGCTTGGGGAAGAGACCCAGTACTTC.

This chain links TRBV4-3 with TRBJ2-5; possibly TRBD2 for D (5 bases). Deletions cut 1 base from V and 5 bases from J, with 11 bases between. CDR1 and CDR2 (germline): LGHNA, YSLEER. This CDR3 spans 14 amino acids. CDR3 nucleotide sequence: TGCGCCAGCAGCCAAGCATTGGTAGCGGAGACCCAGTACTTC. This encodes CASSQALVAETQYF.

The CDR3 sequence: CASSEQGYGYTF. CDR3 bases: TGTGCCAGCAGCGAACAGGGCTATGGCTACACCTTC. J is TRBJ1-2 and V is TRBV7-9; maybe TRBD1 (6 bases). V was trimmed by 5 bases and J by 4 bases, leaving 8 bases between them. The CDR3 runs 12 residues. CDR1 is SEHNR, CDR2 FQNEAQ, per germline (reference sequence).

The V and J genes are TRBV5-6 and TRBJ1-4; D remains unclear. Germline lookup yields CDR1 SGHDT and CDR2 YYEEEE. V lost 0 bases and J lost 8, with 11 bases in between. The CDR3 covers 14 residues. CDR3 DNA: TGTGCCAGCAGCTTGGCGGGGAGGGTCGAAAAACTGTTTTTT. Amino acids: CASSLAGRVEKLFF.

The chain couples TRBV7-2 to TRBJ2-4; maybe TRBD1 (5 bases). This CDR3 region has 15 residues. Germline CDR1 is SGHTA and CDR2 is FQGNSA. V lost 2 bases and J lost 1, with 9 bases in between. CDR3 nucleotides: TGTGCCAGCAGCTTAAAGGCAGGGGCCAAAAACATTCAGTACTTC. Translation gives CASSLKAGAKNIQYF.

DNA for the CDR3: TGTGCCAGCAGTTTGTTGGACAGGGCCAAAGAAGCTTTCTTT. Translation: CASSLLDRAKEAFF. This rearrangement joins TRBV12-3 or TRBV12-4 to TRBJ1-1; the match to TRBD1 covers 8 bases. This CDR3 is built from 14 residues. V lost 3 bases to trimming and J lost 8 bases; unmatched junction nucleotides: 8.

The rearrangement uses TRBV7-6 and TRBJ1-1; D is ambiguous. V lost 5 bases and J 2 bases, leaving 21 bases between the germline ends. The CDR3 totals 17 residues. Germline loops: CDR1 SGHVS, CDR2 FNYEAQ. For the CDR3, the DNA is TGTGCCAGCAGCACTACTCGCCGGCGACGGGCAAACACTGAAGCTTTCTTT. Protein: CASSTTRRRRANTEAFF.

This chain joins TRBV3-1 and TRBJ2-3; D call uncertain. CDR3 length: 16 amino acids. From germline, CDR1 is LGHDT and CDR2 YNNKEL (reference sequence). V lost 0 bases and J lost 0, with 10 bases in between. The chain's CDR3 is CASSQDWARSTDTQYF. The CDR3 DNA follows: TGTGCCAGCAGCCAAGATTGGGCCAGAAGCACAGATACGCAGTATTTT.

This clonotype was observed many times. The genes are TRBV5-1 and TRBJ1-6; D uncertain. The V gene lost 0 bases and the J gene lost 8 bases, with 9 bases spanning the gap. The CDR3 loop spans 14 amino acids. Germline lookup yields CDR1 SGHRS and CDR2 YFSETQ. The CDR3 region is CASSLERDYSPLHF. The CDR3 bases are TGCGCCAGCAGCTTGGAGCGGGATTATTCACCCCTCCACTTT.

This clonotype turned up a few times. The chain is built from TRBV5-6 and TRBJ1-2; D is possibly TRBD1 (6 bases). Trimming left V 3 bases short and J 5 bases short, with 11 bases between. Germline loops: CDR1 SGHDT, CDR2 YYEEEE. This CDR3 region has 13 residues. The DNA of the CDR3 is TGTGCCAGCAGCTCGCCCACAGGGTATGGCTACACCTTC. This encodes CASSSPTGYGYTF.

The rearrangement joins TRBV5-1 to TRBJ1-5; D is uncertain. The CDR3 runs 14 residues. Deletions cut 2 bases from V and 6 bases from J, with 12 bases between. The germline V gene encodes CDR1 SGHRS and CDR2 YFSETQ. The CDR3 region is CASSFSDRSQPQHF. CDR3 coding DNA: TGCGCCAGCAGCTTTAGTGATAGAAGTCAGCCCCAGCATTTT.

This clonotype was picked up many times. The chain uses TRBV7-9 and TRBJ1-1, with no clear D. The germline CDR1 and CDR2 sequences are SEHNR and FQNEAQ (reference sequence). The CDR3 is made up of 12 amino acids. V dropped 4 bases and J dropped 7 bases, with 10 bases sitting between them. The CDR3 DNA sequence: TGTGCCAGCAGCTCCGGCTGGAGTGAAGCTTTCTTT. Translated: CASSSGWSEAFF. The whole variable domain, filled in from reference TRBV7-9 and TRBJ1-1, reads DTGVSQNPRHKITKRGQNVTFRCDPISEHNRLYWYRQTLGQGPEFLTYFQNEAQLEKSRLLSDRFSAERPKGSFSTLEIQRTEQGDSAMYLCASSSGWSEAFFGQGTRLTVV.

The rearrangement uses TRBV29-1 and TRBJ1-1; 10 bases align to TRBD1. V lost 3 bases and J lost 10; bases outside the gene matches: 5. The CDR3 has 12 amino acids. CDR1 is SQVTM, CDR2 ANQGSEA, per germline. The CDR3 nucleotides read TGCAGCGTTGATTTCGACAGGGGGCGAGCTTTCTTT. It specifies CSVDFDRGRAFF.

Many counts were recorded for this clonotype. The gene calls are TRBV20-1 and TRBJ1-4, with 7 bases lining up with TRBD1. Germline V gene data show CDR1 as DFQATT and CDR2 as SNEGSKA (reference sequence). This CDR3 is 16 amino acids long. The junction had 12 bases not matched to a gene; V was cut back by 3 bases and J by 5 bases. The chain's CDR3 is CSARGQPGQRNEKLFF. The CDR3 coding sequence is TGCAGTGCTAGGGGCCAACCGGGACAGAGGAATGAAAAACTGTTTTTT.

This clonotype was detected a few times. The V and J genes are TRBV19 and TRBJ1-1, with 11 bases aligning to TRBD1. This CDR3 is built from 16 residues. Germline loops: CDR1 LNHDA, CDR2 SQIVND (reference sequence). The V and J ends lost 5 bases and 1 base, in that order; junction bases with no gene match: 6. This CDR3 reads CASSAGQGAWNTEAFF. CDR3 sequence (DNA): TGTGCCAGTAGTGCAGGACAGGGGGCATGGAACACTGAAGCTTTCTTT.

The chain is built from TRBV7-2 and TRBJ1-5, with TRBD1 identical over 10 bases. In germline, CDR1 is SGHTA, CDR2 FQGNSA. After removal of 4 bases from V and 9 bases from J, the junction contained 3 bases not matched to a gene. CDR3 length equals 13 residues. DNA of the CDR3: TGTGCCAGCAGCTCGGACAGGGGGTGGCCCCAGCATTTT. Its protein is CASSSDRGWPQHF.